The 3 T cell receptor beta chains listed next were all sequenced from one sample in a study of graft-versus-host responses after intestinal transplantation. Sequenced by immunoSEQ multiplex PCR; TCRdb stores in-frame clones only, minus some. Here the sample spans under 150,000 clones, just under 95% being singletons. These receptors' antigens are unknown. The source was unstimulated CD4+ T cells sorted from spleen or lymph node cells, collected before intestinal transplant. All receptors derive from a human donor who received an intestinal transplant.

The rearrangement uses TRBV19 and TRBJ2-2; no reliable D call. The CDR3 is made up of 17 amino acids. Germline-derived CDR1 and CDR2 are LNHDA and SQIVND (reference sequence). V lost 3 bases and J 4 bases, leaving 18 bases between the germline ends. The CDR3, as DNA: TGTGCCAGTAGTATTGGCCGCATGGTTCGTAGCACCGGGGAGCTGTTTTTT. Amino acids: CASSIGRMVRSTGELFF. The complete variable domain, with remaining parts taken from reference TRBV19 and TRBJ2-2, reads DGGITQSPKYLFRKEGQNVTLSCEQNLNHDAMYWYRQDPGQGLRLIYYSQIVNDFQKGDIAEGYSVSREKKESFPLTVTSAQKNPTAFYLCASSIGRMVRSTGELFFGEGSRLTVL.

The V call is TRBV5-1, the J call TRBJ2-2; TRBD2 aligns across 7 bases. The CDR3 runs to 14 residues. CDR1 and CDR2 (germline): SGHRS, YFSETQ. Germline trimming cut 9 bases from V and 5 bases from J; bases unmatched to any gene: 10. CDR3 coding DNA: TGCGCCACCAACCGGGGAGGGAGAACCGGGGAGCTGTTTTTT. Translated: CATNRGGRTGELFF.

The CDR3, as DNA: TGTGCCAGCAGCCGGACTAGCGGGAGTAGGATAGATACGCAGTATTTT. Translating gives CASSRTSGSRIDTQYF. The genes are TRBV9 and TRBJ2-3; TRBD2 matches 13 bases. Losses at the gene ends were 4 bases for V and 5 bases for J; bases not matched to a gene: 7. Germline assignment: CDR1 SGDLS and CDR2 YYNGEE. This CDR3 is 16 amino acids long.